These T cell receptor beta chains were read from a single sample in a study of blood T cell repertoires in COVID-19. Measured with immunoSEQ multiplex PCR; TCRdb has only the in-frame clones, and not every one. The top ten hold approximately 6.6% of the sample, which has 250,000 to 300,000 clones, approximately 84% seen once. Sample: PBMCs or T cells enriched from blood (not recorded which). The source is a woman in her fifties or sixties who had been exposed to COVID-19. Both conserved end residues are trimmed from each CDR3.

V gene: TRBV16
J gene: TRBJ2-6
CDR3 protein: ASRSFAGGANVLT

V gene: TRBV6-5
J gene: TRBJ1-5
CDR3 protein: ASSNTGGLNQPQH

V gene: TRBV5-1
J gene: TRBJ1-2
CDR3 protein: ASSWTGDTYGYT

V gene: TRBV14
J gene: TRBJ2-2
CDR3 protein: ASSQVRLAAGELF

V gene: TRBV3-1/TRBV3-2
J gene: TRBJ1-4
CDR3 protein: ASSPARPGTGGEKLF

V gene: TRBV19
J gene: TRBJ1-1
CDR3 protein: TLTVGENTEAF

V gene: TRBV27
J gene: TRBJ1-5
CDR3 protein: ASSFQGYSNQPQH

V gene: TRBV20-1
J gene: TRBJ2-7
CDR3 protein: SAREAEQY

V gene: TRBV5-6
J gene: TRBJ1-1
CDR3 protein: ASSLRGGSGTEAF

V gene: TRBV3-1/TRBV3-2
J gene: TRBJ2-2
CDR3 protein: ASSQDIPTATGELF

V gene: TRBV7-2
J gene: TRBJ1-6
CDR3 protein: ASSSTGALFSYNSPLH

V gene: TRBV27
J gene: TRBJ1-6
CDR3 protein: ASSGTPLNSPLH

V gene: TRBV14
J gene: TRBJ2-2
CDR3 protein: ASSQVQANTGELF

V gene: TRBV24-1
J gene: TRBJ1-2
CDR3 protein: ATSDPTGQNYGYT